This T cell receptor (beta chain) is from a study of cytomegalovirus exposure and HLA in healthy donors. Across the whole study: Roughly 80% of more than 300 genotyped donors fell in the Caucasian-associated ancestry cluster. Study outcomes and limitations: Researchers reported in a later analysis that common viral pathogens appeared linked to several top clusters. Usually a TCR sequence was rare, but some public TCRs were found in many donors. Association of about 17,000 TCR beta sequences with HLA alleles was found at 0.05 false discovery rate in a later analysis.

In germline, CDR1 is SGHNT, CDR2 YYREEE (reference sequence). This CDR3 region has 15 residues. Deletions cut 2 bases from V and 5 bases from J, with 13 bases between. It was with 60 Vbeta and 13 Jbeta primers that the PCR ran. Clones were sequenced by immunoSEQ multiplex PCR, and TCRdb holds only the in-frame ones, with some missing. Reported are more than 45,000 clones; the ten largest clones contain 2% to 2.5%. A remark on this clone: Its specificity is unknown.

The receptor's source is a woman aged 40 to 49 in good health and CMV-seronegative. The genes are TRBV5-4 and TRBJ1-4; D remains unclear. Sequenced sample: PBMCs. CDR3 bases: TGTGCCAGCAGCTTAGGAGGAGAGATGAATGAAAAACTGTTTTTT. Translated: CASSLGGEMNEKLFF.